The 4 T cell receptor beta chains reported below all come from one sample, sequenced in a study of blood T cell repertoires in COVID-19. Only in-frame clones appear in the TCRdb table, and some are missing; sequencing was by immunoSEQ multiplex PCR. The sample records approximately 140,000 clones, roughly 80% being singletons. The source material was peripheral blood. These receptors were collected from a woman older than 75 with acute or convalescent COVID-19.

The chain employs TRBV7-2 and TRBJ2-7; D may be TRBD1 (6 bases). This CDR3 is 14 amino acids long. The germline V gene encodes CDR1 SGHTA and CDR2 FQGNSA. Trimming cost V 5 bases and J 2 bases, with 13 bases left between them. The DNA for the CDR3 is TGTGCCAGCAGCGGAACAGGGAGCCCCTACGAGCAGTACTTC. Encoded protein: CASSGTGSPYEQYF.

The chain combines TRBV27 with TRBJ1-2, with TRBD1 matching 10 bases. CDR1 is MNHEY, CDR2 SMNVEV, per germline (reference sequence). V trimming: 5 bases; J trimming: 4 bases; junction bases outside the gene matches: 7. The CDR3 runs 15 residues. As DNA, the CDR3 is TGTGCCAGCAGTGAGCGGACAGGGGGGGTCTATGGCTACACCTTC. Amino acid sequence: CASSERTGGVYGYTF.

Here the CDR3 DNA reads TGCAGCGTTGAAGGGGAACAGGGTGAGTGGACTGAAGCTTTCTTT. Translating gives CSVEGEQGEWTEAFF. V gene TRBV29-1 combines with J gene TRBJ1-1; D might be TRBD1 (6 bases). CDR3 size: 15 residues. CDR1 is SQVTM, CDR2 ANQGSEA, per germline. The V and J ends lost 1 base and 5 bases respectively, with 17 bases between them.

The chain joins TRBV7-8 to TRBJ1-3, with 7 bases identical to TRBD1. V shed 7 bases, J shed 0 bases, and the junction held 6 bases outside the gene matches. Germline V lookup: CDR1 SGHVS, CDR2 FQNEAQ. The CDR3 length is 15 residues. In nucleotides, the CDR3 is TGTGCCAGCACCCGGGACAGTTCCTCTGGAAACACCATATATTTT. As protein: CASTRDSSSGNTIYF.